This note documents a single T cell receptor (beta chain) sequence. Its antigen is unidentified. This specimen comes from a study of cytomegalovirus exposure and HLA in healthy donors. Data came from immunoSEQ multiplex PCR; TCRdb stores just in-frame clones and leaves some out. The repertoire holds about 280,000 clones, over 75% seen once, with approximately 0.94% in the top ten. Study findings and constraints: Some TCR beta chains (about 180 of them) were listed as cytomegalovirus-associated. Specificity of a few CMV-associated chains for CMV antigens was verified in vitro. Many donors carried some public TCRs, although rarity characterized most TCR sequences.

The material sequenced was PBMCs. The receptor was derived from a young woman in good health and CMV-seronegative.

CDR3 nucleotide sequence: TGTGCCAGCAGCCCCATGCAGGGTGTGAACACTGAAGCTTTCTTT. As protein: CASSPMQGVNTEAFF. The chain carries TRBV7-8 and TRBJ1-1; D is possibly TRBD1 (5 bases). Germline lookup yields CDR1 SGHVS and CDR2 FQNEAQ. Between the trimmed V and J ends, which lost 5 bases and 0 bases, there was a span of 13 bases. This CDR3 has 15 amino acids. The complete variable domain, with remaining parts taken from reference TRBV7-8 and TRBJ1-1, reads GAGVSQSPRYKVAKRGQDVALRCDPISGHVSLFWYQQALGQGPEFLTYFQNEAQLDKSGLPSDRFFAERPEGSVSTLKIQRTQQEDSAVYLCASSPMQGVNTEAFFGQGTRLTVV.